This T cell receptor (beta chain) was retrieved from a study of cytotoxic CD8 clonotypes in ibrutinib-treated CLL (dated by TCRdb to the early 2020s). Turning to the overall study: In this cohort, 15 patients were treatment-naive and about ten were relapsed/refractory, while some 18 had unmutated IGHV. Responses were partial in 24 patients and complete in 2; after median roughly 69 months follow-up, about 15 stayed in remission and roughly twelve progressed. Samples at response were collected after a median of about twelve months of treatment, with a range of roughly 6 to 36 months. On average, each sample had 255,043 productive templates and more than 85,000 productive rearrangements. Of the 90 or so participants in the trial, roughly 25 had longitudinal samples available. Cryopreserved peripheral blood mononuclear cells were obtained prior to treatment, at the time of response, and at either disease progression or sustained remission. Every remission and progressive disease sample was obtained while ibrutinib was still being received by the patients.

A MiSeq instrument was used for deep resolution sequencing, which targeted depths ranging from 1 in 1 million up to 1 in 200,000 T cells, with coverage averaging 10x for each clonotype. TCR beta libraries were generated with the immunoSEQ hsTCRB Kit. Per the authors' processing: ImmunoSEQ Data Assistant and ImmunoSEQ Analyzer were used for data analysis, and V, D and J genes were assigned according to IMGT definitions. Clonality was computed as one minus normalized Shannon entropy of productive rearrangement frequencies, ranging from 0 to 1. Only overrepresented clonotypes making up at least 0.05% of the repertoire of each patient were included in the public clonotype analysis. About a dozen age-matched healthy donor repertoires from immuneACCESS served as clonality controls. TCRdb carries this immuneACCESS record with in-frame sequences only. Its versions omit some clonotypes, under half of them owing to an unresolved V gene in the studies checked, with the rest unexplained. That table gives V, J and clone size, and the DNA gave D and trimming. In all, the sample holds over 150,000 clones, and approximately 72% of those were seen once. 13% of the sample is in the top ten clones.

The time point label here, explained by the study, means: roughly 2 years on ibrutinib. Roughly 1.8 micrograms of genomic DNA were extracted from cryopreserved PBMCs for TCR beta library preparation. Longitudinal blood samples from CLL patients on ibrutinib monotherapy underwent high-throughput TCR beta sequencing. The patients took part in an open-label, single-center phase 2 trial of ibrutinib monotherapy. What the work shows at the level of the full study, not this receptor alone: Public clonotypes were rare and either shrank or stayed stable during treatment, and the rise in clonality at ibrutinib response reflected expansion of private clonotypes. Baseline clonality was found to be higher than that of age-matched healthy donors and was strongly correlated with circulating CD8+ T-cell counts. At ibrutinib response clonality went up, during sustained remission it held steady, and at progression it dropped back toward baseline. Sampling times were not matched between patients in sustained remission and patients whose disease was progressing, and lymph node repertoires were not examined.

As for this clone: Its antigen is unknown. No quality values exist for individual bases; no much larger clone is one base distant.

Measured from the cysteine to the phenylalanine, the CDR3 is 15 residues long. The read is trimmed to its CDR3 DNA, 45 bases read in frame from base 1. According to the germline V gene, CDR1 reads SGHRS and CDR2 reads YFSETQ. Trimming at the junction amounts to 0 bases on V and 2 bases on J, and the germline ends lie 9 bases apart. This specimen was PBMCs, taken after 24 months of ibrutinib treatment. The chain was built from TRBV5-1 and TRBJ1-5, with no confidently assigned D gene. The sequence came from a human donor with chronic lymphocytic leukemia. Here the CDR3 is given as CASSLGGVGNQPQHF. The base sequence is TGCGCCAGCAGCTTGGGCGGTGTCGGCAATCAGCCCCAGCATTTT.